Listed below are T cell receptor beta chains from one sample, sequenced in a study of OX40 agonist ivuxolimab in advanced cancers. TCRdb keeps only in-frame clones here, not all; method: immunoSEQ multiplex PCR. The table includes some 97,000 clones, approximately 90% detected once. The source was CD4+ or CD8+ T cells sorted from blood, collected in a trial of the OX40 agonist ivuxolimab. These receptors originate from an adult with an advanced solid tumor such as melanoma, head and neck, liver or kidney cancer. Both conserved end residues are part of each CDR3. The D gene is left open where the match is weak. Clone size is not always given. Where it is, it says once, few, many or a class for expanded clones.

j_call clone_size d_call v_call cdr3_nt cdr3_aa
TRBJ2-1 once TRBD2 TRBV2 TGTGCCAGCAGCATCATCTACGGCGGGAGCATCCACAATGAGCAGTTCTTC CASSIIYGGSIHNEQFF
TRBJ2-3 . TRBD2 TRBV5-1 TGCGCCAGCAGCCCAGGGGGACTAGCGGGGAATACGCAGTATTTT CASSPGGLAGNTQYF
TRBJ2-1 . TRBD1 TRBV11-3 TGTGCCAGCAGCCGTATCGGGACAGTATACAATGAGCAGTTCTTC CASSRIGTVYNEQFF
TRBJ1-4 . TRBD1 TRBV7-6 TGTGCCAGCAGCTTAGGGGGGACAGGGGAAGAAAAACTGTTTTTT CASSLGGTGEEKLFF
TRBJ2-3 . . TRBV28 TGTGCCAGCAGGCCCCCCTACGATACGCAGTATTTT CASRPPYDTQYF
TRBJ1-5 few . TRBV7-9 TGTGCCACCTCTGGCCTCACCGAAAGGGCCCAGCATTTT CATSGLTERAQHF
TRBJ2-7 once TRBD1 TRBV11-2 TGTGCCAGCGGGGGACAGGGGGCTTCCTACGAGCAGTACTTC CASGGQGASYEQYF
TRBJ1-2 . TRBD1 TRBV7-2 TGTGCCAGCCAAGGACAGGGGGGCGGAGTAATCTCCTATGGCTACACCTTC CASQGQGGGVISYGYTF
TRBJ1-2 . . TRBV7-8 TGTGCCAGCAGCGTCGAAAGCAACTATGGCTACACCTTC CASSVESNYGYTF
TRBJ2-7 . TRBD1 TRBV7-8 TGTGCCAGCAGCTTTTGGAGTACAGGGGACAGGGGGTTTTACGAGCAGTACTTC CASSFWSTGDRGFYEQYF
TRBJ2-3 . TRBD2 TRBV5-6 TGTGCCAGCAGCCCCTGGACTAGCGGGAGTTTGAGCACAGATACGCAGTATTTT CASSPWTSGSLSTDTQYF
TRBJ1-5 few TRBD1 TRBV19 TGTGCCAGTAGTATTACAGGACAGGGATTCAATCAGCCCCAGCATTTT CASSITGQGFNQPQHF
TRBJ2-1 . TRBD2 TRBV10-3 TGTGCCATCAGCCAGACTAGCGGGGGAAACAATGAGCAGTTCTTC CAISQTSGGNNEQFF
TRBJ2-2 . TRBD1 TRBV7-9 TGTGCCAGCAGCCAGAGGACAGGGGGCTCCGGGGAGCTGTTTTTT CASSQRTGGSGELFF
TRBJ2-7 few TRBD1 TRBV11-2 TGTGCCAGCAGCCCGACGACAGGGGGCTCAAGGTACGAGCAGTACTTC CASSPTTGGSRYEQYF
TRBJ2-7 . . TRBV2 TGTGCCAGCAGTGAAGACGGTTTTGGGGGGAACGAGCAGTACTTC CASSEDGFGGNEQYF
TRBJ2-3 . TRBD2 TRBV7-9 TGTGCCAGCAGCTTAGGGGGGACTAGTGGGCCAGATACGCAGTATTTT CASSLGGTSGPDTQYF
TRBJ2-2 . TRBD1 TRBV5-1 TGCGCCAGCAGCCAGGGACAGAAGGATCCCGGGGAGCTGTTTTTT CASSQGQKDPGELFF
TRBJ2-3 . . TRBV7-2 TGTGCCAGCAGCTTAGGTGACGCAAATACGCAGTATTTT CASSLGDANTQYF
TRBJ2-1 once . TRBV7-6 TGTGCCAGCAGCTTCGGGATAGCGACCTACAATGAGCAGTTCTTC CASSFGIATYNEQFF
TRBJ2-5 . TRBD1 TRBV6-6 TGTGCCAGCAGTTACTCAGGACAGGGGAGAGGAGAGACCCAGTACTTC CASSYSGQGRGETQYF
TRBJ1-2 . . TRBV28 TGTGCCAGCAGTTTATATCTAGGCGGCTACACCTTC CASSLYLGGYTF
TRBJ2-1 . . TRBV29-1 TGCAGCGTTGAAGGTACCAAACTAACCTACAATGAGCAGTTCTTC CSVEGTKLTYNEQFF
TRBJ1-5 once . TRBV4-2 TGTGCCAGCAGCCAAGCCCGCGCCCAGCCCCAGCATTTT CASSQARAQPQHF
TRBJ1-2 . . TRBV30 TGTGCCTGGAGTGTACGGGCAGCCATTAACTATGGCTACACCTTC CAWSVRAAINYGYTF
TRBJ1-1 . . TRBV29-1 TGCAGCGTTGAAGATTCAGGGAACACTGAAGCTTTCTTT CSVEDSGNTEAFF
TRBJ2-7 . TRBD1 TRBV29-1 TGCAGCTCACGACAGGGGCCCTCCTACGAGCAGTACTTC CSSRQGPSYEQYF
TRBJ1-1 . . TRBV5-1 TGCGCCAGCAGCTTGCGACAGGACGCTATGAACACTGAAGCTTTCTTT CASSLRQDAMNTEAFF
TRBJ2-2 . . TRBV19 TGTGCCAGTAGCCCATATATCCCGGGGTGGAACACCGGGGAGCTGTTTTTT CASSPYIPGWNTGELFF
TRBJ2-7 . . TRBV11-3 TGTGCCAGCAGCATCGGGCCTCGGTACGAGCAGTACTTC CASSIGPRYEQYF
TRBJ2-1 . . TRBV5-4 TGTGCCAGCAGCTTGGCCAGGCAGGTCACCTACAATGAGCAGTTCTTC CASSLARQVTYNEQFF
TRBJ2-1 . TRBD2 TRBV4-2 TGTGCCAGCAGCCAGCTAGCGGGAGGGCCTGGGAATGAGCAGTTCTTC CASSQLAGGPGNEQFF